The 10 T cell receptor beta chains listed next were all sequenced from one sample in a study of T cells in Graves' hyperthyroidism and ophthalmopathy. RNA transcripts yielded amplified TCR beta CDR3 regions. Researchers ran a first-round RT-PCR on the TCR CDR3 using the HTBI primer set. From the multiplex PCR reads, TCRdb called clonotypes with MiXCR, one entry per CDR3 protein. Of hundreds of thousands of distinct CDR3 sequences listed, approximately 15% are singletons. The material sequenced was blood. The receptors here all came from a woman younger than 35 with Graves' hyperthyroidism.

This clonotype was seen only a few times. The chain employs TRBV10-1 and TRBJ2-2; no definite D call. Trimming removed 3 bases from V and 1 base from J, with 6 bases in between. There are 14 residues in the CDR3. The germline V gene encodes CDR1 WNHNN and CDR2 SYGVQD (reference sequence). This CDR3 is CASSENRNTGELFF. The CDR3 region has the DNA TGCGCCAGCAGTGAAAACAGGAACACCGGGGAGCTGTTTTTT.

This clonotype showed up many times. The chain combines TRBV14 with TRBJ2-7; possibly TRBD2 for D (6 bases). The CDR3 is 13 amino acids. The V and J ends lost 6 bases and 2 bases respectively, with 11 bases between them. Per the germline V gene, CDR1 is SGHDN and CDR2 is FVKESK. Here the CDR3 reads CASRYGEAYEQYF. The CDR3 bases are TGTGCCAGCAGGTACGGGGAGGCCTACGAGCAGTACTTC.

This clonotype is a singleton in its sample. CDR3 sequence reads: CSAKVPLGVNSGNTIYF. CDR3 DNA sequence: TGCAGTGCTAAAGTGCCTCTAGGGGTAAATTCTGGAAACACCATATATTTT. The chain couples TRBV20-1 to TRBJ1-3, with a weak D call TRBD1 (5 bases). Trimming left V 4 bases short and J 1 base short, with 20 bases between. CDR1 DFQATT and CDR2 SNEGSKA come from the germline V gene (reference sequence). This CDR3 is 17 amino acids long.

This clonotype was counted at least ten times. The V and J genes are TRBV20-1 and TRBJ2-3; 12 bases agree with TRBD2. After removal of 5 bases from V and 4 bases from J, the junction contained 7 bases not matched to a gene. The CDR3 length is 15 residues. Germline V gives CDR1 DFQATT, CDR2 SNEGSKA (reference sequence). CDR3 amino acids: CSAEGTSGRPDTQYF. CDR3 nucleotide sequence: TGCAGTGCTGAGGGAACTAGCGGGAGGCCAGATACGCAGTATTTT.

This clonotype was recorded many times. The chain couples TRBV3-1 to TRBJ1-1; D not resolved. Germline-derived CDR1 and CDR2 are LGHDT and YNNKEL (reference sequence). V was cut by 0 bases and J by 0 bases, with 8 bases left in between. The CDR3 is 15 amino acids. The CDR3 loop reads CASSQESRLNTEAFF. The DNA for the CDR3 is TGTGCCAGCAGCCAAGAGAGCCGTTTGAACACTGAAGCTTTCTTT.

This clonotype was counted ten times or more. The gene calls are TRBV20-1 and TRBJ2-7; D may be TRBD1 (6 bases). Trimming took 0 bases from V and 5 from J, leaving 14 bases between them. CDR1 and CDR2 from the germline V gene are DFQATT and SNEGSKA (reference sequence). The CDR3 covers 14 residues. For the CDR3, the DNA is TGCAGTGCTAGAGATAGAGACAGGCTCCACGAGCAGTACTTC. Its translation: CSARDRDRLHEQYF.

This clonotype was counted at least ten times. This rearrangement joins TRBV15 to TRBJ1-1; D call uncertain. Trimming removed 1 base from V and 1 base from J, with 7 bases in between. From germline, CDR1 is LNHNV and CDR2 YYDKDF (reference sequence). This CDR3 is 14 amino acids long. CDR3 region: CATSRVSGNTEAFF. CDR3 in DNA: TGTGCCACCAGCAGAGTTTCGGGGAACACTGAAGCTTTCTTT.

CDR3 protein: CASSPVSGRNTGELFF. CDR3 nucleotides: TGTGCCAGCAGCCCCGTAAGCGGCAGGAACACCGGGGAGCTGTTTTTT. The chain links TRBV14 to TRBJ2-2, with D possibly matching TRBD2 (5 bases). The CDR3 covers 16 residues. V lost 4 bases to trimming and J lost 1 base, with 13 bases between them. Per the germline V gene, CDR1 is SGHDN and CDR2 is FVKESK.

The chain combines TRBV6-2 or TRBV6-3 with TRBJ2-7; D is uncertain. The length of the CDR3 is 15 residues. V lost 2 bases and J lost 3, with 14 bases in between. Germline values: CDR1 MNHEY, CDR2 SVGEGT. The CDR3 DNA reads TGTGCCAGCAGTTACCCGACTTCAGGCCTCTACGAGCAGTACTTC. It is translated as CASSYPTSGLYEQYF.

This clonotype occurred many times. This chain joins TRBV12-3 or TRBV12-4 and TRBJ2-2, with 7 bases identical to TRBD2. The CDR3 spans 18 residues. J was trimmed by 0 bases and V by 2 bases; bases with no gene match: 9. The CDR3 DNA follows: TGTGCCAGCAGTTTAAGTGGGCTAGCGGAGACGAACACCGGGGAGCTGTTTTTT. This encodes CASSLSGLAETNTGELFF.